Shown below are 9 T cell receptor beta chains from a single sample sequenced in a study of T-cell reconstitution after alpha-beta-depleted transplantation in children (dated by TCRdb to between 2015 and 2016). Libraries came from PCR. Data came from an Illumina HiSeq 2500. To normalize quantification of the TCRbeta repertoire, the TCR libraries were built with molecular barcoding that relied on unique molecular identifiers. The public reads were reanalyzed by TCRdb: fastp trimming at Q25, MiXCR alignment, in-frame beta chains only. Every CDR3 protein is listed once, alongside the most common genes and DNA of its rows. The sample table contains about 510,000 distinct CDR3 sequences; only one count was recorded for about an eighth of them. Around 15% of the sample is taken by the ten largest. The treatment or condition label corresponds to: allogeneic hematopoietic cell transplantation with graft depleted of TCRalphabeta T cells and CD19 B cells.

Sequenced material: PBMCs, mostly from graft donor cells, taken 180 days after TCRalphabeta/CD19-depleted stem cell transplant. Receptors originate from a female patient younger than 10 who had a stem cell transplant for aplastic anemia, so the T cells may come from the graft donor.

The chain uses TRBV7-9 and TRBJ1-5, with 8 positions matching TRBD1. The CDR3 runs to 17 residues. CDR1 and CDR2 (germline): SEHNR, FQNEAQ (reference sequence). The J segment lost 0 bases and the V segment lost 5 bases, leaving 9 bases of the junction unmatched. CDR3 nucleotides: TGTGCCAGCAGCCTCGGGACAGGCGGGGATAGCAATCAGCCCCAGCATTTT. Protein product: CASSLGTGGDSNQPQHF.

V usage is TRBV7-8 and J usage is TRBJ1-5, with TRBD1 as a possible D gene (6 bases). This CDR3 spans 15 amino acids. V lost 2 bases and J lost 4, with 12 bases in between. Germline values: CDR1 SGHVS, CDR2 FQNEAQ. CDR3 bases: TGTGCCAGCAGCTTACCCGGCACAGGGAATCAGCCCCAGCATTTT. Translating gives CASSLPGTGNQPQHF.

Ten or more counts support this clonotype. The V and J genes are TRBV6-2 or TRBV6-3 and TRBJ2-1; D is possibly TRBD2 (6 bases). With 9 bases removed from V and 9 bases from J, the gap between germline ends came to 15 bases. CDR3 length: 12 amino acids. In germline, CDR1 is MNHEY, CDR2 SVGEGT. Here the CDR3 reads CASSGGFIEQFF. CDR3 nucleotides: TGTGCCAGTAGCGGCGGGTTTATTGAGCAGTTCTTC.

The gene calls are TRBV29-1 and TRBJ1-5, with D unclear. The length of the CDR3 is 12 residues. The V gene lost 7 bases and the J gene lost 0 bases, with 7 bases spanning the gap. The germline V gene has CDR1 SQVTM and CDR2 ANQGSEA. The CDR3 region is CSASYSNQPQHF. The CDR3 coding sequence is TGCAGCGCCTCGTATAGCAATCAGCCCCAGCATTTT.

This clonotype has at least ten counts. The chain couples TRBV7-9 to TRBJ2-7; 7 bases are shared with TRBD1. The V and J ends lost 7 bases and 3 bases, in that order; junction bases with no gene match: 9. The CDR3 sequence is 14 residues long. In germline, CDR1 is SEHNR, CDR2 FQNEAQ (reference sequence). CDR3 residues: CASTWTGRDYEQYF. In DNA form, the CDR3 reads TGTGCCAGCACCTGGACAGGACGCGACTACGAGCAGTACTTC.

The CDR3 spells CASSPYQGVRGNQPQHF. DNA of the CDR3: TGTGCCAGCAGTCCGTACCAGGGGGTCCGAGGGAATCAGCCCCAGCATTTT. The chain employs TRBV6-1 and TRBJ1-5, with 7 bases identical to TRBD1. The CDR3 consists of 17 residues. Unmatched junction bases numbered 14, after V lost 5 bases and J lost 4 bases. Germline values: CDR1 MNHNS, CDR2 SASEGT.

The chain employs TRBV5-1 and TRBJ2-2; D is unclear. CDR1 and CDR2 (germline): SGHRS, YFSETQ. This CDR3 spans 15 amino acids. V lost 6 bases to trimming and J lost 2 bases, with 14 bases between them. This CDR3 is CASTLPGRNTGELFF. The CDR3 nucleotides read TGCGCCAGCACCCTCCCCGGCCGAAACACCGGGGAGCTGTTTTTT.

The genes are TRBV4-3 and TRBJ1-1; D might be TRBD1 (5 bases). Trimming left V 7 bases short and J 0 bases short, with 15 bases between. The germline V gene encodes CDR1 LGHNA and CDR2 YSLEER. The length of the CDR3 is 15 residues. The CDR3 loop reads CASTQEWGMNTEAFF. The DNA of the CDR3 is TGCGCCAGCACTCAGGAGTGGGGGATGAACACTGAAGCTTTCTTT.

This clonotype has ten or more counts. V is TRBV29-1 and J is TRBJ1-2; weak D call: TRBD1 (6 bases). This CDR3 contains 13 residues. The V gene's germline CDR1 is SQVTM and CDR2 ANQGSEA. Between the trimmed V and J ends, which lost 4 bases and 4 bases, there was a span of 13 bases. CDR3 bases: TGCAGCGTTGCCCAGGGGTCTTCCTATGGCTACACCTTC. Protein product: CSVAQGSSYGYTF.